The entry below gives a single T cell receptor beta chain sequence along with its context. Its antigen remains unknown. CCR7-negative CD45RA+ TemRA cells were pooled with CD45RO+ cells for CD8 memory. Original methodology: Because ImmunoSEQ provided only junction sequences with no quality scores, the filtering differed. Profiled with immunoSEQ multiplex PCR; TCRdb holds only in-frame clones, not every one. The V and J calls and clone size were taken over from that table, and D and trimming were inferred from the DNA. The sample lists approximately 95,000 clones; about two thirds were seen once. The data are from a study of shared clonotypes between healthy human individuals. Study results and caveats: A handful of donors showed sharing of approximately 5% of naive CD4 clonotypes.

The germline CDR1 and CDR2 sequences are MDHEN and SYDVKM. The CDR3 totals 14 residues. V was trimmed by 5 bases and J by 10 bases, leaving 18 bases between them. The chain combines TRBV28 with TRBJ2-1; possibly TRBD1 for D (5 bases). The sequence was collected from a man aged 25 to 45 in good health. The sample taken for sequencing was memory CD8+ T cells sorted from blood. Subset noted: CD45RO+ cells pooled with CCR7-negative TemRA cells. CDR3 protein: CASSLLGGWGEQFF. The DNA for the CDR3 is TGTGCCAGCAGTCTCCTTGGTGGTTGGGGCGAGCAGTTCTTC.